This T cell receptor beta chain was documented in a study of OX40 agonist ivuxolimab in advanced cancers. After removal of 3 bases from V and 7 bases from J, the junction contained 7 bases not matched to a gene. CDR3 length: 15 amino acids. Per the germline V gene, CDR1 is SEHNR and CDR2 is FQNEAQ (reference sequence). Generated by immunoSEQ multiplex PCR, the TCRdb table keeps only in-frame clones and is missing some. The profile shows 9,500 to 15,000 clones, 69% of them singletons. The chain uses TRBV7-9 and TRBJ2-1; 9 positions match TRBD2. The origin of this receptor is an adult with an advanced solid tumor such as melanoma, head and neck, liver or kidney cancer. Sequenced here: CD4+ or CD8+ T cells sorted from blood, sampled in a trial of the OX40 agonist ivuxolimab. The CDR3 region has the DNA TGTGCCAGCAGCTTGGGAAGCGGGAGGCGAAATGAGCAGTTCTTC. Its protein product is CASSLGSGRRNEQFF.